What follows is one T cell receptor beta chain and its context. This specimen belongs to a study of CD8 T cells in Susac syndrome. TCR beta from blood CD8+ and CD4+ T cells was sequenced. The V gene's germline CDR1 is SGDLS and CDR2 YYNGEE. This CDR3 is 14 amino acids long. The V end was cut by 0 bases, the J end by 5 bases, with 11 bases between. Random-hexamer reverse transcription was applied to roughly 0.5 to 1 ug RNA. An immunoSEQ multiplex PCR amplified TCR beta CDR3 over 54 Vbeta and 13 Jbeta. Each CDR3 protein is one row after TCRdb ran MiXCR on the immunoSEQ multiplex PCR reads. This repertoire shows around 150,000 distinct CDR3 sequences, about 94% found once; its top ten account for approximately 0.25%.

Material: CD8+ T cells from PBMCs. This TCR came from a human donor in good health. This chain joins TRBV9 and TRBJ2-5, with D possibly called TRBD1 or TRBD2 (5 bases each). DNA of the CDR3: TGTGCCAGCAGCGTAGAGGGACGGCCGGAGACCCAGTACTTC. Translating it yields CASSVEGRPETQYF.